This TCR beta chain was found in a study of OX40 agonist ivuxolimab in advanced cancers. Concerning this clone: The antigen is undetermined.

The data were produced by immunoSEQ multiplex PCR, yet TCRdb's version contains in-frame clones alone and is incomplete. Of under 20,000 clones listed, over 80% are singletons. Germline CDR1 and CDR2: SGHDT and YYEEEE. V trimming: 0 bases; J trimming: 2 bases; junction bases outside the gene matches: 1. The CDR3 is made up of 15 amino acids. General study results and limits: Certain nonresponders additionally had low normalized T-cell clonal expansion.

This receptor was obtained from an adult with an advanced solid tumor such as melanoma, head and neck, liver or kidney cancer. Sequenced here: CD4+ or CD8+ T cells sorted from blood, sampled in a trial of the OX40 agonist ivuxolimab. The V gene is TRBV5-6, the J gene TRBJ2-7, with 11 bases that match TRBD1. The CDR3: CASSLGGQGAYEQYF. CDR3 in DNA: TGTGCCAGCAGCTTGGGGGGACAGGGGGCCTACGAGCAGTACTTC.